These T cell receptor beta chains were read from a single sample in a study of blood T cell repertoires in COVID-19. The protocol was immunoSEQ multiplex PCR, while the TCRdb copy is restricted to in-frame clones and leaves out a portion. The sample lists about 250,000 clones, 70% to 90% occurring once. The sequencing sample was made of peripheral blood. These receptors were taken from a woman aged 40 to 55 who had recovered from COVID-19. Each CDR3 is given with its conserved first and last residue. Fields, in order: clone size, V gene, D gene, J gene, CDR3 protein. A D gene is named only where the DNA matches it firmly. Part of the rows lack a size; the others show once, few, many or a class for expanded clones.

once	TRBV7-3	.	TRBJ2-5	CASSWGQTETQYF
.	TRBV7-3	.	TRBJ2-3	CASSSVATGIDTQYF
.	TRBV6-5	.	TRBJ1-2	CASSPRASERGYTF
.	TRBV3-1/TRBV3-2	.	TRBJ1-3	CASSRRGRDGGNTIYF
.	TRBV4-3	.	TRBJ2-2	CASSQVWGVAGELFF
.	TRBV19	TRBD1	TRBJ2-2	CATSTGTYTGELFF
.	TRBV5-6	TRBD2	TRBJ2-7	CASSRAGGFYEQYF
.	TRBV14	.	TRBJ1-1	CASSQLKRGSPNTEAFF
.	TRBV6-5	.	TRBJ2-1	CASSWRGDNEQFF
.	TRBV6-2/TRBV6-3	TRBD1	TRBJ2-7	CASSRQGYEQYF
.	TRBV9	.	TRBJ2-2	CASSVRGGTGELFF
.	TRBV7-3	.	TRBJ2-2	CASSHDREDGELFF
.	TRBV12-3/TRBV12-4	.	TRBJ2-1	CASRIEGGHEQFF
few	TRBV6-4	TRBD2	TRBJ2-1	CASSGLAGGNEQFF
.	TRBV5-1	TRBD2	TRBJ2-1	CASSLGQAGGDEQFF
.	TRBV7-6	TRBD1	TRBJ1-4	CASSDRVNEKLFF
.	TRBV7-2	TRBD2	TRBJ2-1	CASSSWWTSGVYNEQFF
.	TRBV28	.	TRBJ1-6	CASRDTNSPLHF
.	TRBV29-1	TRBD2	TRBJ2-1	CSVGWGGTYNEQFF
.	TRBV10-2	TRBD1	TRBJ2-3	CASRDRTSTDTQYF
.	TRBV6-1	TRBD2	TRBJ2-5	CASSEPSSGRKETQYF
.	TRBV2	.	TRBJ1-5	CASLRDINQPQHF
.	TRBV28	.	TRBJ2-6	CASSHTGPGANVLTF
.	TRBV19	TRBD1	TRBJ2-7	CASSIRDRPYEQYF
.	TRBV18	.	TRBJ2-4	CASSPLRVRDSPLAKNIQYF
few	TRBV29-1	.	TRBJ1-3	CSVVSGNTIYF
.	TRBV5-1	TRBD2	TRBJ2-7	CASSMGTSGRFGNEQYF
.	TRBV10-3	.	TRBJ2-5	CATGSPNSGQETQYF
.	TRBV4-1	.	TRBJ2-1	CASSPDQGWEQFF
.	TRBV6-5	TRBD1	TRBJ1-6	CASSPSGTANSPLHF
.	TRBV20-1	TRBD2	TRBJ2-1	CSASWGLAYNEQFF
.	TRBV7-2	.	TRBJ2-1	CASRPKGVTSYNEQFF
.	TRBV7-2	TRBD1	TRBJ1-2	CASSLAVQGAGYGYTF
.	TRBV18	.	TRBJ1-1	CASSPSAVNTEAFF
.	TRBV28	TRBD1	TRBJ1-3	CATRNPTGGPGNTIYF
.	TRBV18	TRBD1	TRBJ2-3	CASSGGTGTETDTQYF
.	TRBV2	.	TRBJ2-1	CASSTDRRQFF
.	TRBV2	.	TRBJ1-3	CASSVEGAGNTIYF
.	TRBV7-2	TRBD1	TRBJ2-1	CASSPRQGAGDNEQFF
once	TRBV11-1	TRBD2	TRBJ2-1	CASSTLAGATNEQFF
.	TRBV6-2/TRBV6-3	.	TRBJ2-5	CASSYVRDGETQYF
.	TRBV28	TRBD1	TRBJ1-6	CASRGGQGQNNSPLHF